A single TCR beta chain is shown here with its context. The data derive from a study of shared clonotypes between healthy human individuals. Terminally differentiated effector memory CD45RA+ cells were excluded from the naive CD8 cells, which were CD45RO-negative and positively selected for CCR7. Study donors comprised healthy, HIV-negative adults devoid of recent acute infection or vaccination. CDR3 length: 14 residues. Germline V CDR1 and CDR2: SGHTA, FQGNSA. The V end was cut by 1 base, the J end by 3 bases, with 10 bases between. The protocol was immunoSEQ multiplex PCR, while the TCRdb copy is restricted to in-frame clones and leaves out a portion. Here the sample spans just over 2,000,000 clones, about 95% being singletons.

The sequenced sample consisted of naive CD8+ T cells sorted from blood. The TCR was taken from a man younger than 35 in good health. V and J are TRBV7-2 and TRBJ2-7, with D unclear. The DNA of the CDR3 is TGTGCCAGCAGCTTAGTAGGTCAGAACTACGAGCAGTACTTC. Translation gives CASSLVGQNYEQYF. The full variable domain, in which reference TRBV7-2 and TRBJ2-7 provide the parts outside the CDR3, is GAGVSQSPSNKVTEKGKDVELRCDPISGHTALYWYRQSLGQGLEFLIYFQGNSAPDKSGLPSDRFSAERTGGSVSTLTIQRTQQEDSAVYLCASSLVGQNYEQYFGPGTRLTVT.